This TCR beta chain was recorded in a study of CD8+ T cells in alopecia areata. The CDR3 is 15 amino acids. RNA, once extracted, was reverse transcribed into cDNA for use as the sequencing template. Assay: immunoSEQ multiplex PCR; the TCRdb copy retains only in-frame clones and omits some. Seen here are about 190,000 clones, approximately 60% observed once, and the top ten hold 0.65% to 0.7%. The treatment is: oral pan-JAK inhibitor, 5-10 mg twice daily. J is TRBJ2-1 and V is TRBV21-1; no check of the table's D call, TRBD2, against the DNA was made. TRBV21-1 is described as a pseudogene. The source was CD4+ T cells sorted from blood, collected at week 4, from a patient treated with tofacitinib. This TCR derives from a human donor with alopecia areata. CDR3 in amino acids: CASSKGRAESNEQFF. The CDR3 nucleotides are TGTGCCAGCAGCAAGGGCAGAGCGGAGAGCAATGAGCAGTTCTTC.